This T cell receptor beta chain was obtained from a study of T cell repertoires in cytomegalovirus infection (dated 2019 in TCRdb). For the study in its entirety: Donor HLA type was relevant to the analysis, because carriage of CMV infection together with the matching HLA type was indicated by public TCR beta signatures. Beyond this particular receptor, the publication reports: Carriers of CMV infection plus the relevant HLA type were discriminated by the cumulative frequency of public TCR beta family members in the study cohort and in an independent roughly 340-donor cohort. The ex vivo response was dominated by HLA-C-restricted CMV-specific TCR beta clonotypes, which also provided the single most frequent clonotype in two of eight donors.

TCRdb shows the sequencer as Illumina HiSeq 1500. The public reads were quality trimmed at Q25 with fastp and then assembled into clones with MiXCR by TCRdb, keeping productive beta chains. Every distinct CDR3 protein forms one entry, paired with its most common genes and DNA. The sample records under 850,000 distinct CDR3 sequences, 35% to 45% of which are singletons. The leading ten clones occupy around 2.6% of the sample. This clonotype was recorded a few times. Its antigen is unknown. The input lacks base qualities; no much larger clone sits a single base away. Per the germline V gene, MNHNS is the CDR1 and SASEGT is the CDR2. Trimming leaves V shorter by 5 bases and J shorter by 5 bases, with the junction holding 7 bases beyond the gene matches. The CDR3 has 15 amino acids, counting the end cysteine and phenylalanine. The CDR3 DNA has 45 bases and is translated from base 1.

What was sequenced was PBMCs. This TCR was recovered from a human donor in good health (CMV status not recorded). Some clones in this sample may be carry-over from other donors' samples. The V and J segments used are TRBV6-1 and TRBJ1-5; TRBD1 agrees with 9 junctional bases. The DNA sequence is TGTGCCAGCAGTACCTCGGACAGGGGACATCAGCCCCAGCATTTT. This gives the protein CASSTSDRGHQPQHF.